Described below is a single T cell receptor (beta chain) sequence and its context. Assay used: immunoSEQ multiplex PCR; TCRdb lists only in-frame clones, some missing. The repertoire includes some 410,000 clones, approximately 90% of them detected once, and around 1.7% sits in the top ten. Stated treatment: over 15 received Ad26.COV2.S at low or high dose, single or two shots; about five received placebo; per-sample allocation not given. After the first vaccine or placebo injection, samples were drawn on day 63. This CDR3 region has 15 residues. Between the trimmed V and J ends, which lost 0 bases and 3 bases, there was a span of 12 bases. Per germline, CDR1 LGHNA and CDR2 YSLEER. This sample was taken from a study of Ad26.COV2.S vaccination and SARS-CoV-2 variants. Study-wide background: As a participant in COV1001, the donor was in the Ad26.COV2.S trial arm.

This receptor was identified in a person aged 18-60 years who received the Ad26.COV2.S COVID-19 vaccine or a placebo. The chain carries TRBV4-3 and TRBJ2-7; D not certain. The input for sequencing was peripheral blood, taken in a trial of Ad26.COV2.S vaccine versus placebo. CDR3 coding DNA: TGCGCCAGCAGCCAAGATGAGCGAAATTTCTACGAGCAGTACTTC. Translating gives CASSQDERNFYEQYF.